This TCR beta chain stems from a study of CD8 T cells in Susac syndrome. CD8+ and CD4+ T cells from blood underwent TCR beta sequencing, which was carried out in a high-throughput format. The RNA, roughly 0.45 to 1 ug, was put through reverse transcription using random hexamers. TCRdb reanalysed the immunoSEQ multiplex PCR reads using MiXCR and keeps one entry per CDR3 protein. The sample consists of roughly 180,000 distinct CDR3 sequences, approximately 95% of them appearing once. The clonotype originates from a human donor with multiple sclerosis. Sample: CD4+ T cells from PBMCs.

The CDR3 reads CASSIDSGLYNEQFF. The DNA for the CDR3 is TGTGCCAGTAGTATAGATTCGGGACTTTACAATGAGCAGTTCTTC. The chain links TRBV19 to TRBJ2-1; the D gene is possibly TRBD2 (6 bases). The germline V gene has CDR1 LNHDA and CDR2 SQIVND (reference sequence). The V gene lost 0 bases and the J gene lost 4 bases, with 10 bases spanning the gap. The CDR3 runs to 15 residues.